This T cell receptor beta chain came from a study of response to subunit inactivated influenza vaccine. Germline lookup yields CDR1 SGHRS and CDR2 YFSETQ. The V and J ends lost 2 bases and 7 bases respectively, with 19 bases between them. The CDR3 loop spans 15 amino acids. Findings of the study overall: The authors put forward the suggestion that each seasonal influenza vaccination may bring in only a limited number of new T cells.

TCRdb reanalysed the RT-PCR reads using MiXCR and keeps one entry per CDR3 protein. Found here are hundreds of thousands of distinct CDR3 sequences, about 8% of them singletons; the top ten hold 10% to 15%. The sample holds many counts of this clonotype. Its antigen is unidentified. The receptor's source is a man between 50 and 69 years old who received an inactivated influenza vaccine. The V call is TRBV5-1, the J call TRBJ2-7, with D possibly matching TRBD2 (5 bases). The specimen was PBMCs from blood, collected less than 30 months after vaccination. The CDR3 bases are TGCGCCAGCAGCTTCGTTCCGAGCTCCTCGGGGGAGCAGTACTTC. This gives the protein CASSFVPSSSGEQYF.